This TCR beta chain was captured by sequencing in a study of T cells in Graves' hyperthyroidism and ophthalmopathy. This CDR3 comprises 18 residues. The J segment lost 0 bases and the V segment lost 0 bases, leaving 11 bases of the junction unmatched. Germline CDR1 DFQATT, CDR2 SNEGSKA (reference sequence). RNA transcripts served as the template for amplifying TCR beta CDR3 regions. HTBI primers drove first-round RT-PCR of the TCR CDR3. TCRdb fed the multiplex PCR reads into MiXCR, producing one record per CDR3 protein. The sample carries more than 500,000 distinct CDR3 sequences, 46% recorded once. Study conclusions and caveats: By a 13 V-J model, ophthalmopathy was set apart from stable hyperthyroidism. The blood repertoire included most of the expanded thyroid clonotypes above 0.001. With a median lead of about six months before onset, the model predicted ophthalmopathy.

Each diagnosis drew on symptoms, thyroxine, TRAb, thyroid ultrasound and orbital computed tomography findings. This clonotype was counted a single time. The antigen remains undetermined. Sequenced input: peripheral blood or thyroid tissue (not recorded which). This chain links TRBV20-1 with TRBJ2-7; 10 bases are a match to TRBD2. This receptor was identified in an adult woman with Graves' disease, either hyperthyroidism or ophthalmopathy (not recorded which). This CDR3 reads CSARDPGLATGYSYEQYF. DNA of the CDR3: TGCAGTGCTAGAGACCCGGGACTAGCGACGGGCTACTCCTACGAGCAGTACTTC.